Detailed here is one T cell receptor beta chain. Unique molecular identifiers featured in each of the TCR beta cDNA libraries. From the PCR reads, TCRdb called clonotypes with MiXCR, one entry per CDR3 protein. The table has 820,000 or so distinct CDR3 sequences, about 50% seen once; the top ten hold 4.6%. The entry originates in a study of post-analysis software for immune sequencing data. The sequenced material came from blood. The source of this sequence is a girl aged 5 to 17 with multiple sclerosis.

The CDR3 is CASNTDRGGEKLFF. CDR3 DNA: TGTGCCAGCAACACGGACAGGGGCGGTGAAAAACTGTTTTTT. The chain combines TRBV12-3 or TRBV12-4 with TRBJ1-4; 9 nucleotides match TRBD1. V lost 7 bases, J lost 7 bases, and 7 bases stayed unmatched. CDR3 length: 14 amino acids.